Shown below are 3 T cell receptor beta chains from a single sample sequenced in a study of CD8 T cells in ankylosing spondylitis. One entry per CDR3 protein results from TCRdb running MiXCR on the 5' RACE reads. The repertoire consists of roughly 180,000 distinct CDR3 sequences, with 9.8% occurring once and the leading ten covering less than 15%. Sequenced input: blood, either unsorted or a sorted T cell fraction (not recorded which). These TCRs come from a female donor with ankylosing spondylitis or in good health (not recorded which).

The chain combines TRBV7-9 with TRBJ2-7; a possible D gene is TRBD1 (6 bases). Trimming stripped 7 bases from V and 5 bases from J, with 15 bases between. This CDR3 contains 13 residues. Germline V gene lookup returns CDR1 SEHNR and CDR2 FQNEAQ (reference sequence). CDR3 in DNA: TGTGCCAGCATCGTACAGGGTTCCAACGAGCAGTACTTC. Encoded protein: CASIVQGSNEQYF.

The V call is TRBV5-1, the J call TRBJ2-1; 9 nucleotides match TRBD2. This CDR3 is built from 15 residues. The germline V gene has CDR1 SGHRS and CDR2 YFSETQ. V was pared by 3 bases and J by 10 bases, with 11 bases of the junction left unmatched. This CDR3 reads CASSSREGQNREQFF. CDR3 bases: TGCGCCAGCAGCTCGCGGGAGGGCCAAAATCGGGAGCAGTTCTTC.

This clonotype was picked up many times. The chain is built from TRBV12-3 or TRBV12-4 and TRBJ2-1, with a tentative D call TRBD2 (6 bases). The CDR3 consists of 14 residues. The V end lost 6 bases, the J end lost 4 bases, and 13 bases lay between the germline ends. The CDR3, as DNA: TGTGCCAGCAGGTTTAGCGGAGCTTACAATGAGCAGTTCTTC. It codes for CASRFSGAYNEQFF.